Described below is a single T cell receptor (beta chain) sequence and its context. This sample is part of a study of patients and donors after allogeneic stem cell transplantation. TCRdb fed the RT-PCR reads into MiXCR, producing one record per CDR3 protein. Here the sample spans around 150,000 distinct CDR3 sequences, 37% being singletons. With 8 bases removed from V and 1 base from J, the gap between germline ends came to 5 bases. CDR3 length: 12 residues. The chain uses TRBV12-3 or TRBV12-4 and TRBJ2-2, with unresolved D. This TCR derives from a human donor who was either an allogeneic HSCT recipient or a stem cell or donor lymphocyte infusion donor (not recorded which). It is not recorded whose cells these are; they may come from a transplant donor. The sequenced sample consisted of blood, either unsorted or a sorted T cell fraction (not recorded which). CDR3 DNA sequence: TGTGCCAGCCCAAGGAACACCGGGGAGCTGTTTTTT. Encoded protein: CASPRNTGELFF.